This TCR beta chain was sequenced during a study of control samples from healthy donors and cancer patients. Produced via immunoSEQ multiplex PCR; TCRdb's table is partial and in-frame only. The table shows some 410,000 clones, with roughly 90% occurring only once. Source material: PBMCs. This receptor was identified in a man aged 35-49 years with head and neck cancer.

CDR3: CASGSSSGSLHF. CDR3 sequence (DNA): TGTGCTAGTGGTTCCTCGTCGGGATCCCTCCACTTT. This chain connects TRBV12-5 to TRBJ1-6; D is undetermined. V was clipped by 4 bases and J by 14 bases, with 12 bases between them. Germline V gene data show CDR1 as LGHNT and CDR2 as FRNRAP. This CDR3 contains 12 residues.